These 30 T cell receptor beta chains came from one sample sequenced in a study of control samples from healthy donors and cancer patients. Sequenced by immunoSEQ multiplex PCR; TCRdb stores in-frame clones only, minus some. This table holds over 200,000 clones, around 80% found once. The sequenced material came from PBMCs. The receptors derive from a woman aged 60-75 years with lung cancer.

The chain links TRBV5-5 to TRBJ1-2; D is perhaps TRBD1 (5 bases). V lost 0 bases, J lost 3 bases, and 12 bases lay in between. The CDR3 totals 15 residues. CDR1 and CDR2 (germline): SGHKS, YYEKEE (reference sequence). DNA of the CDR3: TGTGCCAGCAGCTTGGGGTTAGGGACCCACTATGGCTACACCTTC. Translation gives CASSLGLGTHYGYTF. The full variable domain, its missing parts supplied by reference TRBV5-5 and TRBJ1-2, is DAGVTQSPTHLIKTRGQQVTLRCSPISGHKSVSWYQQVLGQGPQFIFQYYEKEERGRGNFPDRFSARQFPNYSSELNVNALLLGDSALYLCASSLGLGTHYGYTFGSGTRLTVV.

The V call is TRBV9, the J call TRBJ1-4, with 8 bases identical to TRBD1. This CDR3 is built from 13 residues. Germline V CDR1 and CDR2: SGDLS, YYNGEE. J was trimmed by 11 bases and V by 0 bases; bases with no gene match: 3. The CDR3 DNA reads TGTGCCAGCAGCGTAGCGACAGGGGACAAACTGTTTTTT. This encodes CASSVATGDKLFF. The full variable domain, in which reference TRBV9 and TRBJ1-4 provide the parts outside the CDR3, is DSGVTQTPKHLITATGQRVTLRCSPRSGDLSVYWYQQSLDQGLQFLIQYYNGEERAKGNILERFSAQQFPDLHSELNLSSLELGDSALYFCASSVATGDKLFFGSGTQLSVL.

J is TRBJ2-1 and V is TRBV6-5; TRBD2 matches 7 bases. The CDR3 totals 14 residues. Trimming cost V 6 bases and J 5 bases; bases outside gene matches: 7. Per the germline V gene, CDR1 is MNHEY and CDR2 is SVGAGI. CDR3 sequence (DNA): TGTGCCAGCAGGGACTTGGGGGGGAACAATGAGCAGTTCTTC. Translated: CASRDLGGNNEQFF.

The gene calls are TRBV19 and TRBJ2-1, with 9 nucleotides matching TRBD1. The V segment lost 4 bases and the J segment 2 bases; nucleotides outside the gene matches: 12. Germline CDR1 reads LNHDA; CDR2 reads SQIVND (reference sequence). This CDR3 region has 18 residues. The CDR3 sequence is CASSTRSSGTGTYNEQFF. Here the CDR3 DNA reads TGTGCCAGTAGTACTCGGTCTTCCGGGACAGGGACCTACAATGAGCAGTTCTTC.

V is TRBV4-1 and J is TRBJ1-6, with a tentative D call TRBD1 (6 bases). CDR3 size: 17 residues. Germline V gives CDR1 MGHRA, CDR2 YSYEKL. Trimming removed 0 bases from V and 6 bases from J, with 15 bases in between. CDR3 loop: CASSQDVGGLANSPLHF. Written as DNA, the CDR3 is TGCGCCAGCAGCCAAGATGTAGGGGGGTTGGCTAATTCACCCCTCCACTTT.

This sequence joins TRBV11-2 and TRBJ2-1; D remains ambiguous. Germline assignment: CDR1 SGHAT and CDR2 FQNNGV. This CDR3 is built from 16 residues. V shed 0 bases and J shed 9 bases, with 18 bases lying between them. CDR3 sequence: CASSLDRLVLEGEQFF. Here the CDR3 DNA reads TGTGCCAGCAGCTTAGATAGACTTGTGTTAGAAGGTGAGCAGTTCTTC.

V usage is TRBV18 and J usage is TRBJ2-1; D is uncertain. Germline CDR1 reads KGHSH; CDR2 reads LQKENI. The length of the CDR3 is 14 residues. V dropped 3 bases and J dropped 7 bases, with 13 bases sitting between them. The CDR3 here is CASSPGQAGNEQFF. DNA of the CDR3: TGTGCCAGCTCACCGGGCCAGGCCGGGAATGAGCAGTTCTTC.

This clone was seen a single time. The chain combines TRBV7-3 with TRBJ2-3, with D hard to call. CDR3 length: 14 residues. Germline V gives CDR1 SGHTA, CDR2 FQGTGA. V lost 5 bases and J 4 bases, leaving 13 bases between the germline ends. The CDR3 spells CASSPPPMADTQYF. The CDR3 DNA is TGTGCCAGCAGCCCTCCCCCCATGGCAGATACGCAGTATTTT.

This chain links TRBV11-2 with TRBJ1-2, with D uncertain. The germline gives CDR1 SGHAT, CDR2 FQNNGV. The CDR3 covers 15 residues. V was pared by 5 bases and J by 13 bases, with 26 bases between. This CDR3 is CASSPAILFGQAGTF. CDR3 sequence (DNA): TGTGCCAGCAGCCCAGCAATTCTTTTCGGCCAGGCCGGCACCTTC.

The chain uses TRBV3-1 (or the pseudogene TRBV3-2) and TRBJ1-6; D remains ambiguous. Per the germline V gene, CDR1 is LGHDT and CDR2 is YNNKEL (reference sequence). The V end was cut by 0 bases, the J end by 10 bases, with 7 bases between. The CDR3 extends over 13 amino acids. CDR3 region: CASSQDLDSPLHF. The CDR3 coding sequence is TGTGCCAGCAGCCAAGATCTCGACTCACCCCTCCACTTT.

J is TRBJ2-2 and V is TRBV6-5; possible D gene TRBD1, 5 bases. V lost 0 bases and J 4 bases, leaving 6 bases between the germline ends. Germline CDR1 is MNHEY and CDR2 is SVGAGI. CDR3 length: 14 residues. CDR3: CASSYSQATGELFF. The CDR3, as DNA: TGTGCCAGCAGTTACTCACAGGCCACCGGGGAGCTGTTTTTT.

The chain couples TRBV5-1 to TRBJ2-2; TRBD1 or TRBD2 may be the D gene (5 bases each). CDR3 length equals 17 residues. V lost 4 bases, J lost 4 bases, and 20 bases lay in between. Germline V gene sequence: CDR1 SGHRS, CDR2 YFSETQ. This CDR3 is CASSAALGVWTTGELFF. In DNA, the CDR3 is TGCGCCAGCAGCGCCGCTTTGGGGGTATGGACCACCGGGGAGCTGTTTTTT. The whole variable domain, remainder taken from reference TRBV5-1 and TRBJ2-2, is KAGVTQTPRYLIKTRGQQVTLSCSPISGHRSVSWYQQTPGQGLQFLFEYFSETQRNKGNFPGRFSGRQFSNSRSEMNVSTLELGDSALYLCASSAALGVWTTGELFFGEGSRLTVL.

This clone was recorded once. V usage is TRBV6-2 or TRBV6-3 and J usage is TRBJ2-1; the D is unclear. This CDR3 spans 16 amino acids. Trimming took off 2 bases at V and 4 bases at J, with 15 bases between the two ends. The V gene's germline CDR1 is MNHEY and CDR2 SVGEGT. DNA for the CDR3: TGTGCCAGCAGTTACCGACCGACCCTCAGTTACAATGAGCAGTTCTTC. Translation: CASSYRPTLSYNEQFF.

The CDR3 reads CASSQGTSGTNEQYF. CDR3 nucleotide sequence: TGTGCCAGCAGCCAAGGGACTAGCGGGACTAACGAGCAGTACTTC. The chain carries TRBV3-1 (or the pseudogene TRBV3-2) and TRBJ2-7; 12 bases map to TRBD2. Germline V gives CDR1 LGHDT, CDR2 YNNKEL (reference sequence). J gave up 5 bases and V 1 base, and 3 bases lay outside the gene matches. CDR3 length: 15 residues.

The V call is TRBV11-2, the J call TRBJ2-1; D not resolved. The germline CDR1 and CDR2 sequences are SGHAT and FQNNGV. Trimming removed 5 bases from V and 5 bases from J, with 16 bases in between. The CDR3 consists of 15 residues. DNA for the CDR3: TGTGCCAGCAGCGCCGACCCGGGCTGGGACAATGAGCAGTTCTTC. Amino acid sequence: CASSADPGWDNEQFF.

The chain is built from TRBV5-1 and TRBJ2-7; a possible D gene is TRBD1 (6 bases). This CDR3 comprises 15 residues. V was shortened by 4 bases and J by 0 bases, with 14 bases between the two germline ends. Germline V gene lookup returns CDR1 SGHRS and CDR2 YFSETQ. For the CDR3, the DNA is TGCGCCAGCAGCATGAGCAGGGGTCCCTCCTACGAGCAGTACTTC. It translates to CASSMSRGPSYEQYF.

The V gene is TRBV9, the J gene TRBJ1-2, with 7 bases that match TRBD1. The V and J ends lost 0 bases and 4 bases, in that order; junction bases with no gene match: 9. CDR1 is SGDLS, CDR2 YYNGEE, per germline. The CDR3 spans 16 residues. In nucleotides, the CDR3 is TGTGCCAGCAGCGTAGCTCCCGGGACAGACCTCTATGGCTACACCTTC. As protein: CASSVAPGTDLYGYTF. Looking up the rest from reference TRBV9 and TRBJ1-2 gives the full variable domain: DSGVTQTPKHLITATGQRVTLRCSPRSGDLSVYWYQQSLDQGLQFLIQYYNGEERAKGNILERFSAQQFPDLHSELNLSSLELGDSALYFCASSVAPGTDLYGYTFGSGTRLTVV.

The rearrangement joins TRBV28 to TRBJ2-1; TRBD1 is a possible D gene (5 bases). Germline values: CDR1 MDHEN, CDR2 SYDVKM. The CDR3 length is 12 residues. Trimming stripped 5 bases from V and 9 bases from J, with 11 bases between. This CDR3 reads CASSIRVSEQFF. CDR3 in DNA: TGTGCCAGCAGTATCAGGGTCAGTGAGCAGTTCTTC.

This clone turned up a few times. The chain carries TRBV18 and TRBJ2-7; possible D gene TRBD2, 6 bases. The CDR3 is 14 amino acids. Per germline, CDR1 KGHSH and CDR2 LQKENI. Trimming stripped 8 bases from V and 1 base from J, with 15 bases between. CDR3 in DNA: TGTGCCAGCAAGCCGGAGGGAGCTTCCTACGAGCAGTACTTC. Translated, it gives CASKPEGASYEQYF.

The chain has TRBV3-1 (or the pseudogene TRBV3-2) and TRBJ2-2; D is uncertain. The CDR3 length is 12 residues. Germline values: CDR1 LGHDT, CDR2 YNNKEL (reference sequence). The V end was cut by 8 bases, the J end by 3 bases, with 7 bases between. CDR3 nucleotides: TGTGCCAGCGGGGTTTACACCGGGGAGCTGTTTTTT. Its translation: CASGVYTGELFF.

The CDR3 loop reads CASSPDRVYEQYF. CDR3 DNA sequence: TGTGCCAGCAGCCCGGACAGGGTTTACGAGCAGTACTTC. The V and J genes are TRBV11-2 and TRBJ2-7; 8 bases fit TRBD1. Trimming at V came to 5 bases and at J to 4 bases, leaving 4 bases not matched to a gene. The CDR3 consists of 13 residues. The germline CDR1 and CDR2 sequences are SGHAT and FQNNGV.

This chain connects TRBV7-9 to TRBJ2-5; TRBD2 is a possible D gene (7 bases). Germline V gives CDR1 SEHNR, CDR2 FQNEAQ (reference sequence). CDR3 length: 14 residues. Trimming stripped 3 bases from V and 1 base from J, with 9 bases between. The CDR3 protein is CASSFGGRQETQYF. The CDR3 coding sequence is TGTGCCAGCAGCTTCGGGGGGCGCCAAGAGACCCAGTACTTC.

The rearrangement uses TRBV10-3 and TRBJ2-3; 9 bases are a match to TRBD2. Looked up from germline, CDR1 is ENHRY and CDR2 is SYGVKD. V lost 2 bases and J lost 4; bases outside the gene matches: 25. CDR3 size: 22 residues. CDR3 sequence: CAISETPPGGGGAKYKSDTQYF. The CDR3 DNA reads as TGTGCCATCAGTGAGACTCCCCCCGGGGGCGGGGGGGCCAAATATAAGTCAGATACGCAGTATTTT.

The gene calls are TRBV2 and TRBJ1-2; the D is unclear. Trimming stripped 6 bases from V and 7 bases from J, with 18 bases between. Germline values: CDR1 SNHLY, CDR2 FYNNEI. The CDR3 is 14 amino acids. As DNA, the CDR3 is TGTGCCAGCAGGGTTGAGTGGAGGGTTAGTGGCTACACCTTC. Its protein is CASRVEWRVSGYTF.

The CDR3 loop is CASSIGLRAEAFF. The CDR3 coding sequence is TGTGCCAGTAGTATAGGACTAAGGGCTGAAGCTTTCTTT. This sequence joins TRBV19 and TRBJ1-1; D uncertain. The CDR3 covers 13 residues. The V end lost 1 base, the J end lost 6 bases, and 9 bases lay between the germline ends. Per the germline V gene, CDR1 is LNHDA and CDR2 is SQIVND (reference sequence).

This clone was detected once. The V and J genes are TRBV11-1 and TRBJ1-2; D remains unclear. The CDR3 runs 12 residues. Germline V lookup: CDR1 SGHAT, CDR2 FQDESV (reference sequence). Between the trimmed V and J ends, which lost 1 base and 5 bases, there was a span of 5 bases. CDR3 sequence reads: CASSLGGYGYTF. In DNA form, the CDR3 reads TGTGCCAGCAGCTTAGGCGGTTATGGCTACACCTTC. The full variable domain, rest sourced from reference TRBV11-1 and TRBJ1-2, is EAEVAQSPRYKITEKSQAVAFWCDPISGHATLYWYRQILGQGPELLVQFQDESVVDDSQLPKDRFSAERLKGVDSTLKIQPAELGDSAMYLCASSLGGYGYTFGSGTRLTVV.

This clone was observed a single time. The CDR3 region has the DNA TGTGCCAGCTCACTTGGGTTATCAGGAAACACCATATATTTT. It is translated as CASSLGLSGNTIYF. V and J are TRBV18 and TRBJ1-3; D not resolved. Germline CDR1 KGHSH, CDR2 LQKENI. This CDR3 is built from 14 residues. Trimming took 4 bases from V and 4 from J, leaving 11 bases between them.

The V call is TRBV28, the J call TRBJ1-1, with no clear D. Trimming pared 6 bases from V and 4 bases from J, leaving 15 bases between. This CDR3 is 14 amino acids long. Germline assignment: CDR1 MDHEN and CDR2 SYDVKM. Here the CDR3 DNA reads TGTGCCAGCAGCCCCAACCGCCTTAGCACTGAAGCTTTCTTT. The encoded protein is CASSPNRLSTEAFF.

V usage is TRBV2 and J usage is TRBJ2-7, with 10 positions matching TRBD1. Trimming at V came to 6 bases and at J to 4 bases, leaving 9 bases not matched to a gene. The CDR3 covers 15 residues. The germline V gene has CDR1 SNHLY and CDR2 FYNNEI. Written as DNA, the CDR3 is TGTGCCAGCAGGAACCGGGACAGGGGTACATACGAGCAGTACTTC. Amino acid sequence: CASRNRDRGTYEQYF.

This chain connects TRBV6-5 to TRBJ2-2; D is undetermined. Germline CDR1 reads MNHEY; CDR2 reads SVGAGI. Deletions cut 4 bases from V and 2 bases from J, with 14 bases between. The CDR3 runs 16 residues. CDR3 loop: CASSSVSPRNTGELFF. For the CDR3, the DNA is TGTGCCAGCAGTTCGGTCTCACCGCGTAACACCGGGGAGCTGTTTTTT.